Listed here are 19 T cell receptor beta chains from one sample, sequenced in a study of T cell repertoires in cytomegalovirus infection. For these receptors, no antigen is known. TCRdb itself ran the reads through MiXCR, one entry per CDR3 protein. The sample lists around 85,000 distinct CDR3 sequences; around half were seen once. The starting material was CD8+ T cells from cultured PBMCs, obtained from culture after CMV antigen stimulation. These receptor sequences come from a human donor in good health (CMV status not recorded). Some clones in this sample may be carry-over from other donors' samples.

V usage is TRBV27 and J usage is TRBJ1-1; D gene ambiguous. Trimming cost V 9 bases and J 0 bases, with 11 bases left between them. Germline-derived CDR1 and CDR2 are MNHEY and SMNVEV (reference sequence). The CDR3 is 13 amino acids. CDR3 in amino acids: CASALVMNTEAFF. As DNA, the CDR3 is TGTGCCAGTGCACTGGTCATGAACACTGAAGCTTTCTTT.

The chain combines TRBV12-5 with TRBJ2-1; no firm D call. V dropped 6 bases and J dropped 5 bases, with 2 bases sitting between them. In germline, CDR1 is LGHNT, CDR2 FRNRAP. The length of the CDR3 is 10 residues. In nucleotides, the CDR3 is TGTGCTAGTGGGCACAATGAGCAGTTCTTC. Protein sequence: CASGHNEQFF.

This clonotype was seen more than once but under ten times. This rearrangement joins TRBV7-8 to TRBJ1-5; D is ambiguous. This CDR3 region has 13 residues. V was shortened by 2 bases and J by 4 bases, with 6 bases between the two germline ends. Per germline, CDR1 SGHVS and CDR2 FQNEAQ. The CDR3 DNA reads as TGTGCCAGCAGCTTAAACTATAATCAGCCCCAGCATTTT. Amino acid sequence: CASSLNYNQPQHF.

V gene TRBV4-2 combines with J gene TRBJ2-2; D ambiguous. With 1 base removed from V and 5 bases from J, the gap between germline ends came to 2 bases. The CDR3 is 12 residues long. Germline CDR1 LGHNA, CDR2 YNFKEQ. The DNA of the CDR3 is TGTGCCAGCAGCCAAGTAACCGGGGAGCTGTTTTTT. It is translated as CASSQVTGELFF.

The sample holds a few counts of this clonotype. The V and J genes are TRBV28 and TRBJ2-2; no clear D. The length of the CDR3 is 15 residues. Between the trimmed V and J ends, which lost 3 bases and 2 bases, there was a span of 10 bases. CDR1 and CDR2 from the germline V gene are MDHEN and SYDVKM. CDR3 amino acids: CASSFSTSNTGELFF. CDR3 nucleotides: TGTGCCAGCAGTTTTTCCACCTCAAACACCGGGGAGCTGTTTTTT.

This clonotype was counted only a few times. The DNA of the CDR3 is TGCAGTGCTAGGGCCTGGGACGCCAACTCTGGGGCCAACGTCCTGACTTTC. Its protein product is CSARAWDANSGANVLTF. V and J are TRBV20-1 and TRBJ2-6; either TRBD1 or TRBD2 may supply D (5 bases each). The CDR3 has 17 residues. V lost 3 bases, J lost 0 bases, and 15 bases lay in between. Per the germline V gene, CDR1 is DFQATT and CDR2 is SNEGSKA (reference sequence).

This clonotype was found a few times. At one end the junction does not follow the germline gene, possibly because of a read error. The chain carries TRBV6-2 or TRBV6-3 and TRBJ1-1; no firm D call. The CDR3 is made up of 14 amino acids. The V gene's germline CDR1 is MNHEY and CDR2 SVGEGT. The CDR3 protein is CASCAPEPNTEDFF. DNA for the CDR3: TGTGCCAGCTGTGCCCCAGAACCGAACACTGAAGATTTCTTT.

The V call is TRBV7-6, the J call TRBJ2-1, with 10 bases aligning to TRBD2. This CDR3 has 17 residues. V shed 5 bases, J shed 4 bases, and the junction held 11 bases outside the gene matches. CDR1 and CDR2 from the germline V gene are SGHVS and FNYEAQ. The CDR3 region is CASSHGPGLALYNEQFF. The CDR3 DNA is TGTGCCAGCAGCCACGGACCGGGACTAGCGCTATACAATGAGCAGTTCTTC.

The chain has TRBV7-3 and TRBJ2-1; the D is unclear. The CDR3 runs 13 residues. V lost 2 bases and J 6 bases, leaving 8 bases between the germline ends. Germline CDR1 reads SGHTA; CDR2 reads FQGTGA. Here the CDR3 reads CASSLPSGNEQFF. CDR3 sequence (DNA): TGTGCCAGCAGCTTACCCTCAGGCAATGAGCAGTTCTTC.

This clonotype was detected a few times. The chain employs TRBV7-9 and TRBJ2-6, with TRBD1 identical over 7 bases. This CDR3 has 16 residues. V lost 7 bases and J lost 0; bases outside the gene matches: 6. Germline-derived CDR1 and CDR2 are SEHNR and FQNEAQ (reference sequence). The CDR3 DNA reads TGTGCCAGCATTCGACAGGGACCCTCTGGGGCCAACGTCCTGACTTTC. This gives the protein CASIRQGPSGANVLTF. Full variable domain (outside the CDR3, taken from reference TRBV7-9 and TRBJ2-6): DTGVSQNPRHKITKRGQNVTFRCDPISEHNRLYWYRQTLGQGPEFLTYFQNEAQLEKSRLLSDRFSAERPKGSFSTLEIQRTEQGDSAMYLCASIRQGPSGANVLTFGAGSRLTVL.

The rearrangement links TRBV10-3 to TRBJ2-7; the D is unclear. The ends were cut back, 4 bases at V and 4 bases at J, with 5 bases in the middle. This CDR3 comprises 11 residues. CDR1 is ENHRY, CDR2 SYGVKD, per germline. The CDR3 is CAISVNYEQYF. The CDR3 coding sequence is TGTGCCATCAGTGTTAATTACGAGCAGTACTTC.

The rearrangement links TRBV7-6 to TRBJ1-2; D gene unclear. V was clipped by 0 bases and J by 6 bases, with 14 bases between them. Germline assignment: CDR1 SGHVS and CDR2 FNYEAQ. The length of the CDR3 is 15 residues. The CDR3 DNA is TGTGCCAGCAGCTTAGCCCCACTAGGCGCCCATGGCTACACCTTC. Its protein is CASSLAPLGAHGYTF.

This clonotype was counted once. V usage is TRBV15 and J usage is TRBJ2-2; TRBD2 is a possible D gene (6 bases). The length of the CDR3 is 15 residues. Trimming shortened V by 0 bases and J by 7 bases, and 12 bases separated the two germline ends. In germline, CDR1 is LNHNV, CDR2 YYDKDF (reference sequence). CDR3 coding DNA: TGTGCCACCAGCAGAGATTCGGGCGGGGACGGGGAGCTGTTTTTT. Amino acid sequence: CATSRDSGGDGELFF.

CDR3 region: CAISVTRRQGRYEQYF. CDR3 DNA: TGTGCCATCAGTGTAACCAGGAGACAGGGACGCTACGAGCAGTACTTC. This chain joins TRBV10-3 and TRBJ2-7; 7 bases match TRBD1. Germline V gene sequence: CDR1 ENHRY, CDR2 SYGVKD. CDR3 size: 16 residues. With 4 bases clipped from V and 3 bases from J, the junction kept 12 bases outside the gene matches.

The CDR3 bases are TGTGCCAGCAGTTTAGGTGATTGGGGTCCCTACGAGCAGTACTTC. This sequence encodes CASSLGDWGPYEQYF. The genes are TRBV27 and TRBJ2-7; D is unresolved. This CDR3 spans 15 amino acids. Trimming left V 2 bases short and J 2 bases short, with 13 bases between. Germline V gives CDR1 MNHEY, CDR2 SMNVEV (reference sequence).

The chain's CDR3 is CASSLVRGRADTQYF. CDR3 nucleotides: TGTGCCAGCAGCCTAGTTCGTGGAAGGGCAGATACGCAGTATTTT. The V and J genes are TRBV11-2 and TRBJ2-3; D call uncertain. The germline V and J ends were trimmed by 5 bases and 4 bases, with 16 bases remaining between them. The CDR3 runs 15 residues. Germline CDR1 reads SGHAT; CDR2 reads FQNNGV.

The rearrangement uses TRBV7-6 and TRBJ1-5; D perhaps matches TRBD1 (6 bases). Germline CDR1 reads SGHVS; CDR2 reads FNYEAQ. V was shortened by 1 base and J by 6 bases, with 10 bases between the two germline ends. This CDR3 spans 14 amino acids. CDR3 bases: TGTGCCAGCAGCTTAGAAGGGGGGGGTCAGCCCCAGCATTTT. The encoded protein is CASSLEGGGQPQHF.

The chain uses TRBV24-1 and TRBJ2-1, with 8 bases that match TRBD1. The germline V gene encodes CDR1 KGHDR and CDR2 SFDVKD. The junction had 6 bases not matched to a gene; V was cut back by 4 bases and J by 5 bases. The CDR3 is 15 residues long. The DNA for the CDR3 is TGTGCCACCAGTGAAACAGGGGGGCCCAACAATGAGCAGTTCTTC. Protein: CATSETGGPNNEQFF.

The rearrangement links TRBV19 to TRBJ2-2; possible D gene TRBD1, 6 bases. This CDR3 contains 13 residues. Germline V gene data show CDR1 as LNHDA and CDR2 as SQIVND (reference sequence). V was trimmed by 5 bases and J by 7 bases, leaving 11 bases between them. The CDR3 coding sequence is TGTGCCAGTAGTGTCAGGGGAGACGGGGAGCTGTTTTTT. Protein: CASSVRGDGELFF.